These T cell receptor beta chains were read from a single sample in a study of CD8 T cells in Susac syndrome. TCRdb reprocessed the immunoSEQ multiplex PCR reads via MiXCR and lists one record per CDR3 protein. The sample holds around 200,000 distinct CDR3 sequences, around 95% seen once. Material: CD4+ T cells from PBMCs. The receptors shown here come from a human donor with multiple sclerosis. CDR3s include the opening cysteine and the closing phenylalanine or tryptophan. Clone size is not always given. Where it is, it says once, few, many or a class for expanded clones.

TRBJ1-1 | . | TRBV29-1 | CSVGTGGPNTEAFF
TRBJ1-2 | once | TRBV7-3 | CASSRNVGRENGYTF
TRBJ1-4 | . | TRBV23-1 | CASIRRRGNEKLFF
TRBJ2-1 | . | TRBV5-1 | CASSLGEGANEQFF
TRBJ2-2 | . | TRBV23-1 | CASSQSRTTGEGTGELFF
TRBJ2-7 | . | TRBV5-1 | CASSLGHPYEQYF
TRBJ2-3 | . | TRBV30 | CAWSGQLTDTQYF
TRBJ1-2 | . | TRBV29-1 | CSVSGAYGYTF
TRBJ1-1 | once | TRBV4-2 | CASSRPTGYTEAFF
TRBJ1-1 | . | TRBV7-9 | CASSLDTSEAFF
TRBJ1-1 | . | TRBV14 | CASSHQEGAEPEAFF
TRBJ1-5 | . | TRBV2 | CASTILGGYSNQPQHF
TRBJ2-3 | . | TRBV12-3/TRBV12-4 | CASSFGTQYF
TRBJ2-3 | . | TRBV5-1 | CASSLAGASASTDTQYF
TRBJ2-5 | few | TRBV20-1 | CSARLAMYQETQYF
TRBJ2-2 | . | TRBV3-1 | CASSQAGELFF
TRBJ2-1 | . | TRBV4-2 | CASSQETSGAYNEQFF
TRBJ2-3 | . | TRBV5-1 | CASSLTAGGSTDTQYF
TRBJ2-1 | . | TRBV5-4 | CASSRGTGGYNEQFF
TRBJ1-6 | . | TRBV30 | CAWNRGDGSPLHF
TRBJ2-3 | . | TRBV18 | CASSPQTGTDTQYF
TRBJ2-1 | . | TRBV6-5 | CASTYLRNNEQFF
TRBJ2-1 | . | TRBV5-4 | CASSSSTGGMHEQFF
TRBJ2-1 | . | TRBV4-2 | CASSQDPLAGGLNEQFF
TRBJ2-2 | few | TRBV19 | CASSIDRANTGELFF
TRBJ2-3 | . | TRBV3-1 | CASSQEVAGTPDTQYF
TRBJ2-4 | . | TRBV3-1 | CASSSGRGMDIQYF
TRBJ2-3 | . | TRBV20-1 | CSAEPRDRSTDTQYF
TRBJ2-2 | . | TRBV3-1 | CASSQAVNTGELFF
TRBJ1-5 | once | TRBV3-1 | CASSQSRGRYQPQHF
TRBJ2-5 | . | TRBV29-1 | CSVSPGTPQETQYF
TRBJ2-5 | . | TRBV4-1 | CASSQSRGDHQETQYF
TRBJ2-1 | once | TRBV7-2 | CASSLALSGLGGAFF
TRBJ2-3 | . | TRBV20-1 | CSVQTGSRDTQYF
TRBJ2-2 | . | TRBV20-1 | CSARPGQNTGELFF
TRBJ1-6 | . | TRBV3-1 | CASSLELRDPPRLHF
TRBJ2-1 | few | TRBV7-3 | CASSLSVYNEQFF
TRBJ1-2 | . | TRBV4-2 | CASSPKNEDGYTF
TRBJ1-6 | . | TRBV14 | CASSQNLGSPLHF
TRBJ2-1 | once | TRBV29-1 | CSVRGWEQFF
TRBJ2-7 | . | TRBV20-1 | CSVPASGGYEQYF
TRBJ1-1 | . | TRBV3-1 | CASSQMTRSSEAFF
TRBJ2-1 | . | TRBV12-5 | CASGATTFRNEQFF
TRBJ1-2 | . | TRBV29-1 | CSAGGAPKDYGYTF
TRBJ1-6 | . | TRBV19 | CASGTGHYNSPLHF
TRBJ2-7 | . | TRBV5-1 | CASSLTGKEQYF
TRBJ2-7 | . | TRBV27 | CASSSTGDFYEQYF
TRBJ2-1 | . | TRBV24-1 | CATSDPTRGGVNEQFF
TRBJ2-3 | . | TRBV3-1 | CASSQGKQGAGTDTQYF
TRBJ1-6 | . | TRBV7-9 | CASSIGVSYNSPLHF
TRBJ2-7 | . | TRBV7-9 | CASSSLRVDEQYF
TRBJ1-2 | . | TRBV24-1 | CATSEGGNYGYTF
TRBJ1-2 | . | TRBV29-1 | CSLLDGTNYGYTF
TRBJ2-7 | . | TRBV20-1 | CSPRRQGAYEQYF
TRBJ1-2 | . | TRBV20-1 | CSASTENYGYTF